This passage covers 32 T cell receptor beta chains from one sample sequenced in a study of cytomegalovirus exposure and HLA in healthy donors (dated by TCRdb to the late 2010s). The library relied on the immunoSEQ multiplex PCR assay. For the multiplex PCR, a mixture combining 60 forward primers for TCR Vbeta segments and 13 reverse primers for TCR Jbeta segments was used. In TCRdb, the immuneACCESS table is reduced to in-frame sequences with V and J assigned. These tables do not hold every clone; where another copy was compared, an unresolved V gene accounts for under half, and the others remain unexplained. The sample includes more than 80,000 clones, with about four fifths observed a single time. Clones ranked in the top ten supply 5.9% of the sample. Sequences were obtained from PBMCs. The source is a man between 18 and 35 years old in good health and CMV-seropositive.

The J gene is TRBJ2-1, the V gene TRBV10-1; no reliable D call. V gave up 8 bases and J gave up 0 bases, with 5 bases separating them. CDR1 WNHNN and CDR2 SYGVQD come from the germline V gene (reference sequence). This CDR3 region has 12 residues. The DNA of the CDR3 is TGCGCCAGCTCTCTCTCCTACAATGAGCAGTTCTTC. Amino acid sequence: CASSLSYNEQFF.

The gene calls are TRBV28 and TRBJ1-5; TRBD1 might be the D (5 bases). V lost 4 bases, J lost 7 bases, and 14 bases lay in between. The CDR3 length is 14 residues. CDR1 is MDHEN, CDR2 SYDVKM, per germline. Written as DNA, the CDR3 is TGTGCCAGCAGTTCCCCAGGGTTTTACCAGCCCCAGCATTTT. Protein product: CASSSPGFYQPQHF.

The chain employs TRBV6-5 and TRBJ2-1, with D tentatively TRBD2 (7 bases). V was clipped by 7 bases and J by 2 bases, with 12 bases between them. The CDR3 has 14 residues. In germline, CDR1 is MNHEY, CDR2 SVGAGI. CDR3 sequence: CASTQGRAYNEQFF. The CDR3 coding sequence is TGTGCCAGCACCCAGGGGAGGGCCTACAATGAGCAGTTCTTC.

The gene calls are TRBV18 and TRBJ1-1; 7 bases line up with TRBD1. The ends lost 4 bases at V and 5 bases at J; junction bases unmatched: 7. The CDR3 length is 14 residues. Germline-derived CDR1 and CDR2 are KGHSH and LQKENI. The chain's CDR3 is CASSLQGTVTEAFF. For the CDR3, the DNA is TGTGCCAGCTCACTACAGGGGACAGTTACTGAAGCTTTCTTT.

This clone has more than one count but fewer than ten. The genes are TRBV27 and TRBJ1-1; possible D gene TRBD1, 5 bases. V lost 0 bases, J lost 6 bases, and 14 bases lay in between. This CDR3 spans 15 amino acids. Germline CDR1 is MNHEY and CDR2 is SMNVEV (reference sequence). CDR3 coding DNA: TGTGCCAGCAGTTTATCTTGGGGGAGGGACTCTGAAGCTTTCTTT. Residues: CASSLSWGRDSEAFF.

The J gene is TRBJ1-1, the V gene TRBV10-3; 8 positions match TRBD1. After removal of 6 bases from V and 5 bases from J, the junction contained 11 bases not matched to a gene. The CDR3 is 15 amino acids. Per the germline V gene, CDR1 is ENHRY and CDR2 is SYGVKD. The CDR3 is CAIRLTGEGRTEAFF. DNA for the CDR3: TGTGCCATCAGACTGACAGGGGAGGGTAGGACTGAAGCTTTCTTT.

The rearrangement joins TRBV28 to TRBJ2-1, with 10 nucleotides matching TRBD1. Germline V CDR1 and CDR2: MDHEN, SYDVKM. The CDR3 totals 16 residues. Germline trimming cut 2 bases from V and 6 bases from J; bases unmatched to any gene: 7. The CDR3 DNA reads as TGTGCCAGCAGTTTAGGAAGGGGGACAGGGGCCAATGAGCAGTTCTTC. This translates into CASSLGRGTGANEQFF.

The chain carries TRBV5-6 and TRBJ1-1, with D perhaps TRBD1 (5 bases). Deletions cut 0 bases from V and 9 bases from J, with 9 bases between. The germline V gene encodes CDR1 SGHDT and CDR2 YYEEEE. This CDR3 contains 12 residues. CDR3 protein: CASSLGAGKAFF. DNA of the CDR3: TGTGCCAGCAGCTTGGGTGCAGGGAAAGCTTTCTTT.

On this clone: The same CDR3 is also encoded by other DNA sequences in this sample. This chain joins TRBV28 and TRBJ1-2; D remains ambiguous. Between the trimmed V and J ends, which lost 5 bases and 4 bases, there was a span of 8 bases. The germline V gene encodes CDR1 MDHEN and CDR2 SYDVKM. This CDR3 region has 12 residues. In nucleotides, the CDR3 is TGTGCCAGCAGTCGAGACACCTATGGCTACACCTTC. This translates into CASSRDTYGYTF.

This chain links TRBV7-2 with TRBJ1-2, with TRBD1 matching 9 bases. CDR3 length: 13 residues. Germline V CDR1 and CDR2: SGHTA, FQGNSA. V gave up 5 bases and J gave up 6 bases; unmatched junction bases: 4. For the CDR3, the DNA is TGTGCCAGCAGCACAAGACAGGGGGATGGCTACACCTTC. Translating gives CASSTRQGDGYTF.

The V call is TRBV6-6, the J call TRBJ1-1, with D uncertain. Germline CDR1 and CDR2: MNHNY and SVGAGI (reference sequence). The CDR3 totals 12 residues. V was trimmed by 2 bases and J by 6 bases, leaving 7 bases between them. CDR3 loop: CASSYGDAEAFF. The CDR3 nucleotides read TGTGCCAGCAGTTACGGAGACGCTGAAGCTTTCTTT.

This clone occurred once. The rearrangement uses TRBV28 and TRBJ2-7; 7 bases match TRBD2. The germline CDR1 and CDR2 sequences are MDHEN and SYDVKM. Germline trimming cut 6 bases from V and 2 bases from J; bases unmatched to any gene: 7. The length of the CDR3 is 14 residues. The CDR3, as DNA: TGTGCCAGCAGCCGCGACGGGGGGACCTACGAGCAGTACTTC. Amino acids: CASSRDGGTYEQYF. Full variable domain (remainder filled in from reference TRBV28 and TRBJ2-7): DVKVTQSSRYLVKRTGEKVFLECVQDMDHENMFWYRQDPGLGLRLIYFSYDVKMKEKGDIPEGYSVSREKKERFSLILESASTNQTSMYLCASSRDGGTYEQYFGPGTRLTVT.

In nucleotides, the CDR3 is TGTGCCAGCAGCCAAGAGATACAGCCGAACACTGAAGCTTTCTTT. It yields the protein CASSQEIQPNTEAFF. This chain links TRBV14 with TRBJ1-1; no clear D gene. This CDR3 has 15 residues. Deletions cut 0 bases from V and 1 base from J, with 9 bases between. Germline V gene data show CDR1 as SGHDN and CDR2 as FVKESK.

J is TRBJ1-5 and V is TRBV5-8; D call uncertain. Germline V gene lookup returns CDR1 SGHTS and CDR2 YDEGEE. The CDR3 covers 12 residues. V gave up 6 bases and J gave up 6 bases, with 10 bases separating them. The CDR3 DNA follows: TGTGCCAGCACCCGGGGAGCTCAGCCCCAGCATTTT. Encoded protein: CASTRGAQPQHF. Using reference TRBV5-8 and TRBJ1-5 for the parts outside the CDR3, the full variable domain is EAGVTQSPTHLIKTRGQQATLRCSPISGHTSVYWYQQALGLGLQFLLWYDEGEERNRGNFPPRFSGRQFPNYSSELNVNALELEDSALYLCASTRGAQPQHFGDGTRLSIL.

The V and J genes are TRBV7-6 and TRBJ2-2, with 8 bases that match TRBD2. Germline-derived CDR1 and CDR2 are SGHVS and FNYEAQ. This CDR3 comprises 16 residues. V was pared by 4 bases and J by 7 bases, with 11 bases of the junction left unmatched. CDR3: CASSYPSGSKGGELFF. The CDR3 nucleotides read TGTGCCAGCAGCTACCCAAGCGGGAGTAAGGGCGGGGAGCTGTTTTTT.

The chain links TRBV25-1 to TRBJ2-5; D call uncertain. Germline CDR1 and CDR2: MGHDK and SYGVNS. Trimming removed 3 bases at V and 5 bases at J, with 13 bases between. The CDR3 loop spans 14 amino acids. As DNA, the CDR3 is TGTGCCAGCAGTGAGGCTAGTGGCTTCGAGACCCAGTACTTC. It specifies CASSEASGFETQYF. The whole variable domain, remainder taken from reference TRBV25-1 and TRBJ2-5, is EADIYQTPRYLVIGTGKKITLECSQTMGHDKMYWYQQDPGMELHLIHYSYGVNSTEKGDLSSESTVSRIRTEHFPLTLESARPSHTSQYLCASSEASGFETQYFGPGTRLLVL.

The chain uses TRBV4-2 and TRBJ1-1; 7 nucleotides agree with TRBD1. The CDR3 covers 17 residues. V dropped 4 bases and J dropped 1; count of bases not matched to a gene: 12. Germline V lookup: CDR1 LGHNA, CDR2 YNFKEQ. The CDR3 reads CASSPIQGDPANTEAFF. The CDR3 region has the DNA TGTGCCAGCAGCCCAATCCAGGGGGATCCTGCGAACACTGAAGCTTTCTTT.

The chain employs TRBV6-1 and TRBJ1-5, with 9 nucleotides matching TRBD1. The CDR3 totals 14 residues. The germline V gene encodes CDR1 MNHNS and CDR2 SASEGT. Unmatched junction bases numbered 7, after V lost 4 bases and J lost 9 bases. The CDR3 DNA follows: TGTGCCAGCAGTGGACAGGGGGGACGGGGGCCCCAGCATTTT. It is translated as CASSGQGGRGPQHF.

V gene TRBV5-1 combines with J gene TRBJ2-2, with unresolved D. Germline values: CDR1 SGHRS, CDR2 YFSETQ. V was pared by 1 base and J by 3 bases, with 7 bases between. This CDR3 spans 14 amino acids. CDR3 nucleotide sequence: TGCGCCAGCAGCTTGAGCGCCTACACCGGGGAGCTGTTTTTT. Protein product: CASSLSAYTGELFF.

The chain combines TRBV7-9 with TRBJ2-3; 7 nucleotides align to TRBD2. The germline V gene encodes CDR1 SEHNR and CDR2 FQNEAQ (reference sequence). The length of the CDR3 is 14 residues. V trimming: 3 bases; J trimming: 14 bases; junction bases outside the gene matches: 14. CDR3 coding DNA: TGTGCCAGCAGCTTTGATGCGGGAGTTGATAGAGTGTATTTT. Its translation is CASSFDAGVDRVYF. Using reference TRBV7-9 and TRBJ2-3 for the parts outside the CDR3, the full variable domain is DTGVSQNPRHKITKRGQNVTFRCDPISEHNRLYWYRQTLGQGPEFLTYFQNEAQLEKSRLLSDRFSAERPKGSFSTLEIQRTEQGDSAMYLCASSFDAGVDRVYFGPGTRLTVL.

The chain recombines TRBV5-1 with TRBJ2-7; 8 positions match TRBD2. With V trimmed by 0 bases and J by 3 bases, 5 bases remained unmatched. The germline CDR1 and CDR2 sequences are SGHRS and YFSETQ. The CDR3 loop spans 15 amino acids. The CDR3 nucleotides read TGCGCCAGCAGCTTGGCCAGCGGGAGAAGCTACGAGCAGTACTTC. Translating gives CASSLASGRSYEQYF.

The chain employs TRBV4-2 and TRBJ2-7, with TRBD1 as a possible D gene (6 bases). Trimming took off 1 base at V and 4 bases at J, with 14 bases between the two ends. The CDR3 has 15 amino acids. The V gene's germline CDR1 is LGHNA and CDR2 YNFKEQ. The CDR3 loop reads CASSQAAQGEYEQYF. The CDR3 nucleotides read TGTGCCAGCAGCCAAGCAGCACAGGGTGAATACGAGCAGTACTTC.

The rearrangement uses TRBV4-2 and TRBJ2-3; 7 bases map to TRBD2. Per germline, CDR1 LGHNA and CDR2 YNFKEQ. The CDR3 runs to 16 residues. V dropped 0 bases and J dropped 0; count of bases not matched to a gene: 3. The CDR3 here is CASSQDPAGSTDTQYF. Written as DNA, the CDR3 is TGTGCCAGCAGCCAAGATCCAGCGGGGAGCACAGATACGCAGTATTTT.

The V gene is TRBV9, the J gene TRBJ2-3; D might be TRBD2 (6 bases). This CDR3 is built from 14 residues. CDR1 and CDR2 (germline): SGDLS, YYNGEE. Trimming shortened V by 0 bases and J by 4 bases, and 9 bases separated the two germline ends. The CDR3 nucleotides are TGTGCCAGCAGCGTAGTGGGGGAGGCAGATACGCAGTATTTT. It specifies CASSVVGEADTQYF.

This rearrangement joins TRBV7-9 to TRBJ1-2, with TRBD1 identical over 7 bases. The CDR3 spans 12 residues. The junction had 3 bases not matched to a gene; V was cut back by 8 bases and J by 3 bases. Germline V gene sequence: CDR1 SEHNR, CDR2 FQNEAQ (reference sequence). CDR3 amino acids: CASLGTDYGYTF. The CDR3 region has the DNA TGTGCCAGCCTTGGGACAGACTATGGCTACACCTTC.

This clone came up once. V is TRBV2 and J is TRBJ2-5, with D tentatively TRBD2 (5 bases). This CDR3 region has 13 residues. Germline V gene lookup returns CDR1 SNHLY and CDR2 FYNNEI. The V gene lost 5 bases and the J gene lost 5 bases, with 12 bases spanning the gap. The CDR3 is CASSPDSRETQYF. In nucleotides, the CDR3 is TGTGCCAGCAGTCCGGACTCGAGGGAGACCCAGTACTTC.

V and J are TRBV21-1 and TRBJ2-7; TRBD1 reflects the table's D call only, with no check against the DNA. TRBV21-1 is flagged as a pseudogene. CDR3 size: 14 residues. The CDR3 nucleotides are TGTGCCAGCAGCAAAACAGGGGTGATGTACGAGCAGTACTTC. Translating it yields CASSKTGVMYEQYF.

The chain joins TRBV4-1 to TRBJ2-1; 8 bases align to TRBD2. The CDR3 spans 16 residues. Germline CDR1 and CDR2: MGHRA and YSYEKL. J lost 1 base, V lost 1 base, and 3 bases had no gene match. The CDR3 here is CASSQGSGSSYNEQFF. CDR3 DNA: TGCGCCAGCAGCCAAGGAAGCGGGAGTTCCTACAATGAGCAGTTCTTC.

The rearrangement links TRBV5-1 to TRBJ2-7; 10 bases line up with TRBD1. V lost 3 bases, J lost 4 bases, and 4 bases stayed unmatched. Germline CDR1 is SGHRS and CDR2 is YFSETQ. The CDR3 runs to 14 residues. The chain's CDR3 is CASSSRQGAYEQYF. The CDR3 coding sequence is TGCGCCAGCAGCTCACGACAGGGGGCTTACGAGCAGTACTTC.

The chain joins TRBV2 to TRBJ2-1, with 12 bases fitting TRBD2. This CDR3 spans 13 amino acids. Per the germline V gene, CDR1 is SNHLY and CDR2 is FYNNEI. V dropped 2 bases and J dropped 15; count of bases not matched to a gene: 5. The CDR3 coding sequence is TGTGCCAGCAGTGAAACGACTAGCGGGAGTCGGTTCTTC. Encoded protein: CASSETTSGSRFF.

The J gene is TRBJ2-7, the V gene TRBV7-2; 8 bases match TRBD2. CDR3 length equals 15 residues. The germline gives CDR1 SGHTA, CDR2 FQGNSA. V shed 1 base, J shed 3 bases, and the junction held 5 bases outside the gene matches. This chain's CDR3 is CASSLEAGAFYEQYF. The DNA for the CDR3 is TGTGCCAGCAGCTTAGAAGCGGGAGCTTTCTACGAGCAGTACTTC.

The chain uses TRBV7-8 and TRBJ1-5; no definite D call. The CDR3 extends over 14 amino acids. Germline-derived CDR1 and CDR2 are SGHVS and FQNEAQ. Trimming cost V 5 bases and J 4 bases, with 12 bases left between them. This chain's CDR3 is CASSTGGVNQPQHF. The DNA of the CDR3 is TGTGCCAGCAGCACCGGTGGAGTGAATCAGCCCCAGCATTTT. Together with reference TRBV7-8 and TRBJ1-5, the CDR3 gives the full variable domain: GAGVSQSPRYKVAKRGQDVALRCDPISGHVSLFWYQQALGQGPEFLTYFQNEAQLDKSGLPSDRFFAERPEGSVSTLKIQRTQQEDSAVYLCASSTGGVNQPQHFGDGTRLSIL.